The clone carrying this T cell receptor beta chain was detected a few times. The antigen remains unidentified. By quantitative 5'-RACE with molecular barcodes, the TCR beta libraries were made. From the 5' RACE reads, TCRdb called clonotypes with MiXCR, one entry per CDR3 protein. The sample includes about 750,000 distinct CDR3 sequences, around 19% of them seen just once. The CDR3 loop spans 17 amino acids. Germline V gives CDR1 SNHLY, CDR2 FYNNEI. V was trimmed by 7 bases and J by 0 bases, leaving 21 bases between them. The data stem from a study of CD8 T cells in ankylosing spondylitis. Findings of the study overall: Researchers reportedly found disease-linked clones significantly enriched in matched ankylosing spondylitis synovial fluid. Ankylosing spondylitis blood seemed to carry a telltale TCR beta motif made of fewer than ten highly homologous variants. Earlier reports found some motif variants in synovial fluid and blood in reactive arthritis. Clones linked to the disease showed a CD8+ phenotype. They occurred at relatively low frequencies in peripheral blood.

V usage is TRBV2 and J usage is TRBJ1-2; D perhaps matches TRBD1 (5 bases). Source material: blood, either unsorted or a sorted T cell fraction (not recorded which). This sequence was found in a male donor with ankylosing spondylitis. The CDR3 sequence: CASIVGTYYPTNYGYTF. For the CDR3, the DNA is TGTGCCAGCATAGTGGGGACTTACTACCCCACTAACTATGGCTACACCTTC.